The rows below give T cell receptor beta chains drawn from one sample of a study of identical twins. One entry per CDR3 protein results from TCRdb running MiXCR on the 5' RACE reads. The sample lists a few hundred thousand distinct CDR3 sequences; roughly 15% were seen once. This sample also belongs to another study, concerning yellow fever vaccine responses in identical twins.

The specimen was CD4+ T cells sorted from blood. Receptor source: a woman aged 18-30 years in good health. Each CDR3 is given with its conserved first and last residue. The order of the fields is J gene, V gene, D gene, clone size, CDR3 length, CDR3 DNA, CDR3 protein. The D gene is left open where the match is weak. A clone size is listed for some rows: how often the clone was seen (once, few, many), or a class if it is expanded.

j_call: TRBJ1-6; v_call: TRBV20-1; d_call: TRBD1; clone_size: .; cdr3_length: 13; cdr3_nt: TGCAGTGCCAGGGACAGTCTTAATTCACCCCTCCACTTT; cdr3_aa: CSARDSLNSPLHF
j_call: TRBJ2-3; v_call: TRBV29-1; d_call: .; clone_size: many; cdr3_length: 12; cdr3_nt: TGCAGCGTTGAGGGGTACACAGATACGCAGTATTTT; cdr3_aa: CSVEGYTDTQYF
j_call: TRBJ2-5; v_call: TRBV13; d_call: .; clone_size: .; cdr3_length: 13; cdr3_nt: TGTGCCAGCAGCCTGACTAGTCAAGAGACCCAGTACTTC; cdr3_aa: CASSLTSQETQYF
j_call: TRBJ2-5; v_call: TRBV20-1; d_call: TRBD2; clone_size: .; cdr3_length: 14; cdr3_nt: TGCAGTGCTCCGGGGACTAGCGGTCAAGAGACCCAGTACTTC; cdr3_aa: CSAPGTSGQETQYF
j_call: TRBJ2-1; v_call: TRBV10-3; d_call: TRBD1; clone_size: many; cdr3_length: 14; cdr3_nt: TGTGCCATCCTGGACAGGGTCAGCAATTATGAGCAGTTCTTC; cdr3_aa: CAILDRVSNYEQFF
j_call: TRBJ1-6; v_call: TRBV25-1; d_call: .; clone_size: few; cdr3_length: 16; cdr3_nt: TGTGCCAGCAGTGACCCCGGCGGGTTCTATAATTCACCCCTCCACTTT; cdr3_aa: CASSDPGGFYNSPLHF
j_call: TRBJ2-1; v_call: TRBV11-2; d_call: TRBD1; clone_size: .; cdr3_length: 14; cdr3_nt: TGTGCCAGCAGCCGACAGGGCGCTTTGAATGAGCAGTTCTTC; cdr3_aa: CASSRQGALNEQFF
j_call: TRBJ2-1; v_call: TRBV5-4; d_call: TRBD2; clone_size: once; cdr3_length: 18; cdr3_nt: TGTGCCAGCAGCTCCCGGGTTCTAGCGGGAGGGCCCAGGAATGAGCAGTTCTTC; cdr3_aa: CASSSRVLAGGPRNEQFF
j_call: TRBJ2-6; v_call: TRBV6-6; d_call: TRBD1; clone_size: .; cdr3_length: 13; cdr3_nt: TGTGCCAGCCAGGGGGCTGGGGCCAACGTCCTGACTTTC; cdr3_aa: CASQGAGANVLTF
j_call: TRBJ2-5; v_call: TRBV25-1; d_call: .; clone_size: few; cdr3_length: 13; cdr3_nt: TGTGCCAGCAGTGCAAAGACTCAAGAGACCCAGTACTTC; cdr3_aa: CASSAKTQETQYF